One and the same sample provided the 29 T cell receptor delta chains below, sequenced in a study of gamma-delta chains in newborns, infants, children. TCRdb ran CATT on the reads. The sample has thousands of delta-chain clones, roughly 2% seen once. Sequenced input: blood. Receptors originate from a child who was a newborn, infant or young child, either healthy, febrile or measles-vaccinated (not recorded which).

This clone counts as medium-sized (0.01 to 0.1%). V usage is TRDV2 and J usage is TRDJ3, with 7 positions matching TRDD3. Germline trimming cut 3 bases from V and 0 bases from J; bases unmatched to any gene: 7. Germline-derived CDR1 and CDR2 are GEAIGNYY and EKD. This CDR3 region has 18 residues. The CDR3: CACDWGTPSSWDTRQMFF. DNA of the CDR3: TGTGCCTGTGACTGGGGGACACCGAGCTCCTGGGACACCCGACAGATGTTTTTC.

By frequency in the sample, this clone is medium-sized. Since a much larger clone is just one base distant, this may be a read error. This CDR3 is also generated by other DNA sequences in the sample. V and J are TRDV2 and TRDJ3, with 8 bases fitting TRDD3. The junction had 0 bases not matched to a gene; V was cut back by 0 bases and J by 0 bases. The germline V gene has CDR1 GEAIGNYY and CDR2 EKD. This CDR3 spans 17 amino acids. The CDR3 DNA reads as TGTGCCTGTGACACCACTGGGGGCTCCTGGGACACCCGACAGATGTTTTTC. It encodes CACDTTGGSWDTRQMFF.

This clone came up a few times. TCRdb's listed protein matches a much larger clone and diverges from this DNA's translation at residue 10, likely through a read error; the protein shown comes from the DNA. This chain connects TRDV2 to TRDJ3, with 12 bases lining up with TRDD3. The junction had 3 bases not matched to a gene; V was cut back by 0 bases and J by 4 bases. CDR1 GEAIGNYY and CDR2 EKD come from the germline V gene. The CDR3 runs 18 residues. This chain's CDR3 is CACDTAGGYVWDTRQMFF. CDR3 DNA: TGTGCCTGTGACACCGCTGGGGGATACGTGTGGGACACCCGACAGATGTTTTTC.

About this clone: This could be a read error, since a much larger clone is one nucleotide away. This chain joins TRDV2 and TRDJ3; the D gene is possibly TRDD3 (6 bases). CDR1 is GEAIGNYY and CDR2 is EKD in the germline V gene. CDR3 length: 21 residues. Trimming stripped 0 bases from V and 2 bases from J, with 22 bases between. CDR3: CACDTAQEYWGLTWDTRQMFF. The CDR3 coding sequence is TGTGCCTGTGACACCGCTCAAGAATATTGGGGGCTTACCTGGGACACCCGACAGATGTTTTTC.

Comments on this clone: The TCRdb protein comes from a much larger clone and disagrees with this DNA's translation at residue 18, likely due to a read error; the protein given here is derived from the DNA. The V gene is TRDV2, the J gene TRDJ3; 10 nucleotides line up with TRDD3. The germline V gene encodes CDR1 GEAIGNYY and CDR2 EKD. The CDR3 has 20 residues. The CDR3 nucleotides are TGTGCCTGTGACACCTTACTGGGGGATGAGAGCTCCTGGGACACCCGACAGATTTTTTTC. Protein product: CACDTLLGDESSWDTRQIFF.

About this clone: Translating this DNA gives a protein that differs at residue 14 from the TCRdb one, which belongs to a much larger clone; a read error is likely, and the protein shown is this translation. This sequence joins TRDV2 and TRDJ3, with 11 bases aligning to TRDD3. The CDR3 extends over 19 amino acids. CDR1 is GEAIGNYY and CDR2 is EKD in the germline V gene. DNA for the CDR3: TGTGCCTGTGACACCAACTGGGGGATAAGGTCCTGGGACGCCCGACAGATGTTTTTC. This codes for CACDTNWGIRSWDARQMFF.

This clone was recorded a few times. TCRdb shows a much larger clone's protein in place of this DNA's translation, and the two differ at residue 3, likely through a read error; the protein shown is translated from the DNA. This sequence joins TRDV2 and TRDJ3, with 11 positions matching TRDD3. The CDR3 contains 18 residues. CDR1 and CDR2 (germline): GEAIGNYY, EKD. Written as DNA, the CDR3 is TGTGCCTTTGACATACTGGGGGATAAATCCTGGGACACCCGACAGATGTTTTTC. Amino acids: CAFDILGDKSWDTRQMFF.

Remarks on this clone: A much larger clone differs by one base, so this may be a read error. Other DNA sequences in the sample encode the same CDR3. The DNA for the CDR3 is TGTGCCTGTGACACCGGAGGATACCTCTCCTGGGACACCCGACAGATGTTTTTC. It translates to CACDTGGYLSWDTRQMFF. The gene calls are TRDV2 and TRDJ3; a weak D match, TRDD3 (6 bases). V was clipped by 0 bases and J by 0 bases, with 11 bases between them. The CDR3 has 18 residues. Looked up from germline, CDR1 is GEAIGNYY and CDR2 is EKD.

This clone was counted a few times. This DNA translates differently at residue 12 from the TCRdb protein, which is that of a much larger clone; a read error is likely, and the protein shown is the DNA's own translation. The rearrangement uses TRDV2 and TRDJ3; 9 positions match TRDD3. CDR3 length equals 18 residues. CDR1 GEAIGNYY and CDR2 EKD come from the germline V gene. The CDR3 DNA sequence: TGTGCCTGTGACACGTACTGGGGGAGCTCCTGGGGCACCCGACAGATGTTTTTC. This encodes CACDTYWGSSWGTRQMFF.

About this clone itself: Since a much larger clone is just one base distant, this may be a read error. This chain links TRDV2 with TRDJ3; D might be TRDD3 (6 bases). Germline loops: CDR1 GEAIGNYY, CDR2 EKD. The V and J ends lost 3 bases and 0 bases respectively, with 26 bases between them. The CDR3 runs 22 residues. CDR3 amino acids: CACDRMDVRGFTSSWDTRQMFF. In nucleotides, the CDR3 is TGTGCCTGTGACCGGATGGATGTCCGGGGATTCACGAGCTCCTGGGACACCCGACAGATGTTTTTC.

Worth noting for this clone: Being one base from a much bigger clone, this may be a read error. The chain combines TRDV2 with TRDJ3; 10 bases agree with TRDD3. The CDR3 is made up of 20 amino acids. CDR1 is GEAIGNYY and CDR2 is EKD in the germline V gene. The chain's CDR3 is CACGTVLGDFRSWDTRQMFF. CDR3 in DNA: TGTGCCTGTGGCACCGTACTGGGGGATTTTCGCTCCTGGGACACCCGACAGATGTTTTTC.

Details on this clone: This may be a read error, as it is one base from a much larger clone. At the DNA level, this CDR3 is encoded by other sequences in the same sample as well. The rearrangement uses TRDV2 and TRDJ3, with TRDD3 matching over 13 bases. The CDR3 runs 18 residues. CDR1 and CDR2 from the germline V gene are GEAIGNYY and EKD. Here the CDR3 DNA reads TGTGCCTGTGACCTACTGGGGGATACGCGCTGGGACACTCGACAGATGTTTTTC. Residues: CACDLLGDTRWDTRQMFF.

This clone occurred a few times. A much larger clone is a single base away; this may be a read error. Other DNA sequences in the same sample also yield this CDR3. This rearrangement joins TRDV2 to TRDJ3; 8 positions match TRDD3. CDR1 is GEAIGNYY and CDR2 is EKD in the germline V gene. The CDR3 contains 19 residues. The CDR3 sequence is CACDTPGIHLSWDTRQMFF. CDR3 DNA sequence: TGCGCCTGTGACACACCGGGGATACATCTCTCCTGGGACACCCGACAGATGTTTTTC.

A word on this clone: Translating this DNA gives a protein that differs at residue 8 from the TCRdb one, which belongs to a much larger clone; a read error is likely, and the protein shown is this translation. The rearrangement joins TRDV2 to TRDJ2; a weak D match, TRDD3 (5 bases). The CDR3 length is 14 residues. Trimming stripped 3 bases from V and 5 bases from J, with 12 bases between. The germline V gene has CDR1 GEAIGNYY and CDR2 EKD. CDR3 nucleotide sequence: TGTGCCTGTGACTCCGTGGGGCGTACAGCACAACTCTTCTTT. This gives the protein CACDSVGRTAQLFF.

This clone was seen only a few times. A far more abundant clone sits one base away, making this likely a read error. Other DNA sequences within the sample encode an identical CDR3. The V gene is TRDV2, the J gene TRDJ3, with 11 bases identical to TRDD3. Looked up from germline, CDR1 is GEAIGNYY and CDR2 is EKD. This CDR3 is 18 amino acids long. The J segment lost 4 bases and the V segment lost 3 bases, leaving 7 bases of the junction unmatched. CDR3: CACDVLGDSSWDTRQMFF. CDR3 DNA sequence: TGTGCCTGTGACGTACTGGGGGATAGCTCTTGGGACACCCGACAGATGTTTTTC.

This clone has only a few counts. It is likely a read error: a sequence one base away is far more abundant. Other DNA sequences of this sample code for an identical CDR3. This sequence joins TRDV2 and TRDJ3; 8 bases map to TRDD3. V was clipped by 1 base and J by 0 bases; unmatched bases: 1. This CDR3 has 17 amino acids. Germline loops: CDR1 GEAIGNYY, CDR2 EKD. The CDR3 coding sequence is TGTGCCTGTGACACGGGGGGATACTCCTGGGACACCCGACAGATGTTTTTC. It is translated as CACDTGGYSWDTRQMFF.

With regard to this clone: The protein held in TCRdb is that of a much larger clone and does not match this DNA's translation at residue 8, likely because of a read error; the protein shown is translated from the DNA. This sequence joins TRDV2 and TRDJ2, with 8 bases identical to TRDD3. The germline V gene encodes CDR1 GEAIGNYY and CDR2 EKD. CDR3 size: 15 residues. The V gene end was trimmed by 1 base and the J gene end by 2 bases; junction bases not matched to a gene: 2. DNA of the CDR3: TGTGCCTGTGACACTGGGGGATCCTTGACAGCACAACTCTTCTTT. Its translation is CACDTGGSLTAQLFF.

This clone is medium-sized (0.01 to 0.1%). Since a much larger clone is just one base distant, this may be a read error. Other DNA sequences in the same sample also yield this CDR3. The rearrangement joins TRDV2 to TRDJ3; 11 nucleotides line up with TRDD3. The CDR3 contains 18 residues. Per the germline V gene, CDR1 is GEAIGNYY and CDR2 is EKD. V was pared by 0 bases and J by 2 bases, with 2 bases of the junction left unmatched. The DNA of the CDR3 is TGTGCCTGTGACACCTTACTGGGGGATACCTGGGACACCCGACAGATGTTTTTC. Protein product: CACDTLLGDTWDTRQMFF.

As concerns this clone: The mismatch at residue 12 between this DNA's translation and the TCRdb protein of a much larger clone likely reflects a read error; the protein shown is translated from the DNA. The chain combines TRDV2 with TRDJ3; 7 bases map to TRDD3. The CDR3 is 20 amino acids. Germline V gene sequence: CDR1 GEAIGNYY, CDR2 EKD. With V trimmed by 1 base and J by 2 bases, 13 bases remained unmatched. The CDR3 region is CACDTAFGGASPWDTRQMFF. The CDR3 DNA reads TGTGCCTGTGACACAGCCTTTGGGGGAGCGAGCCCCTGGGACACCCGACAGATGTTTTTC.

This clone was found a few times. The amino acid sequence in TCRdb belongs to a much larger clone and departs from this DNA's translation at residue 3, likely a sequencing read error; the sequence shown is translated from the DNA. The CDR3 DNA sequence: TGTGCCCGTGACAAACTGGGGGATACGCCAGCACAACTCTTCTTT. Translated, it gives CARDKLGDTPAQLFF. V usage is TRDV2 and J usage is TRDJ2; 13 bases line up with TRDD3. The CDR3 spans 15 residues. Germline V CDR1 and CDR2: GEAIGNYY, EKD.

About this clone itself: TCRdb pairs this DNA with a much larger clone's protein that differs at residue 10, likely a read error; the protein shown was translated from the DNA. Other DNA sequences in this sample translate to the same CDR3. This rearrangement joins TRDV2 to TRDJ3, with TRDD3 identical over 10 bases. There are 20 residues in the CDR3. Germline values: CDR1 GEAIGNYY, CDR2 EKD. Germline trimming cut 0 bases from V and 0 bases from J; bases unmatched to any gene: 7. The CDR3 is CACDTLLGDESSWDTRQMFF. The CDR3 DNA reads TGTGCCTGTGACACCCTACTGGGGGATGAAAGCTCCTGGGACACCCGACAGATGTTTTTC.

This clone turned up a few times. TCRdb shows a much larger clone's protein in place of this DNA's translation, and the two differ at residue 12, likely through a read error; the protein shown is translated from the DNA. This chain uses TRDV2 with TRDJ3, with TRDD3 identical over 9 bases. This CDR3 has 17 amino acids. Germline CDR1 GEAIGNYY, CDR2 EKD. The CDR3 coding sequence is TGTGCCTGTGAGTACTGGGGGAGCTCCTGGGACGCCCGACAGATGTTTTTC. Amino acids: CACEYWGSSWDARQMFF.

By share, this clone counts as medium-sized. The sample contains more than one DNA sequence encoding this CDR3. V is TRDV2 and J is TRDJ3; 10 nucleotides align to TRDD3. This CDR3 has 19 residues. V lost 0 bases to trimming and J lost 0 bases; unmatched junction nucleotides: 4. The germline V gene encodes CDR1 GEAIGNYY and CDR2 EKD. The CDR3 region is CACDTWGIQSSWDTRQMFF. The CDR3 DNA sequence: TGTGCCTGTGACACCTGGGGGATACAAAGCTCCTGGGACACCCGACAGATGTTTTTC.

As concerns this clone: A much larger clone is a single base away; this may be a read error. The chain carries TRDV2 and TRDJ3; 9 nucleotides line up with TRDD3. The CDR3 runs to 20 residues. The germline V gene has CDR1 GEAIGNYY and CDR2 EKD. DNA for the CDR3: TGTGCCTGTGGCACCGTACTGGGGGACCATAGCTCCTGGGACACCCGACAGATGTTTTTC. It codes for CACGTVLGDHSSWDTRQMFF.

As for this clone: A far larger clone is only one base removed, so a read error is likely. Distinct nucleotide sequences in the sample also encode this CDR3. The V gene is TRDV2, the J gene TRDJ3, with 7 nucleotides matching TRDD3. This CDR3 is 19 amino acids long. V lost 0 bases to trimming and J lost 2 bases; unmatched junction nucleotides: 9. Germline CDR1 is GEAIGNYY and CDR2 is EKD. DNA of the CDR3: TGTGCCTGTGACACCGTACTAGGGGATAAAACCTGGGACACCCGACAGATGTTTTTC. It specifies CACDTVLGDKTWDTRQMFF.

As for this clone: A far larger clone is just one base off, so this is likely a read error. In the same sample, other DNA sequences code for this CDR3. The V call is TRDV2, the J call TRDJ3, with 11 bases aligning to TRDD3. The CDR3 has 20 amino acids. CDR1 and CDR2 from the germline V gene are GEAIGNYY and EKD. In DNA, the CDR3 is TGTGCCTGTGACGAACTGGGGGATAAGGAAAGCTCCTGGGACACCCGGCAGATGTTTTTC. Residues: CACDELGDKESSWDTRQMFF.

Regarding this clone: TCRdb's listed protein matches a much larger clone and diverges from this DNA's translation at residue 12, likely through a read error; the protein shown comes from the DNA. The chain's CDR3 is CACDSVLGDTLAAQLFF. The CDR3 bases are TGTGCCTGTGACTCCGTACTGGGGGATACTTTGGCAGCACAACTCTTCTTT. V usage is TRDV2 and J usage is TRDJ2; 12 nucleotides align to TRDD3. Germline V lookup: CDR1 GEAIGNYY, CDR2 EKD. This CDR3 is built from 17 residues.

This clone was seen a handful of times. CDR3 in amino acids: CACDTMGATVPLIF. In nucleotides, the CDR3 is TGTGCCTGTGACACAATGGGGGCTACGGTACCCCTGATCTTT. The chain couples TRDV2 to TRDJ4, with D possibly TRDD3 on 6 matching bases. Trimming pared 1 base from V and 4 bases from J, leaving 15 bases between. Germline values: CDR1 GEAIGNYY, CDR2 EKD. This CDR3 has 14 amino acids.

This clone came up a few times. The translation of this DNA and the TCRdb protein of a much larger clone differ at residue 10, probably owing to a read error; the protein shown here is translated from the DNA. The chain has TRDV2 and TRDJ3, with TRDD3 matching over 11 bases. Per germline, CDR1 GEAIGNYY and CDR2 EKD. CDR3 size: 18 residues. Germline trimming cut 2 bases from V and 2 bases from J; bases unmatched to any gene: 4. The CDR3 DNA is TGTGCCTGTGACATACTGGGGGATAACCCCTGGGACACCCGACAGATGTTTTTC. Protein: CACDILGDNPWDTRQMFF.